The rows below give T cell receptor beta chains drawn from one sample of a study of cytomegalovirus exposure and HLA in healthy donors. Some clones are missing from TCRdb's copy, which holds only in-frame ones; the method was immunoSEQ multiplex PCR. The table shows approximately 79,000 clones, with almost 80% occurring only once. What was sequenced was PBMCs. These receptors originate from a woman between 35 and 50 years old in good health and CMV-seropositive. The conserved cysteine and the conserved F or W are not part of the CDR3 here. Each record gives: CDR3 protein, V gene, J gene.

CDR3: ASSFLPPRLAESTDTQY
V: TRBV27
J: TRBJ2-3

CDR3: ASSWGGTAGANVLT
V: TRBV5-4
J: TRBJ2-6

CDR3: ASSPGDRQYGYT
V: TRBV18
J: TRBJ1-2

CDR3: ASRKTTGVHTEAF
V: TRBV6-5
J: TRBJ1-1

CDR3: ASSTTTGPNTGELF
V: TRBV5-1
J: TRBJ2-2

CDR3: ASSLYGQPQH
V: TRBV5-4
J: TRBJ1-5

CDR3: ASSSTGLTSGNTIY
V: TRBV5-6
J: TRBJ1-3

CDR3: ASSSLPRGDSSYEQY
V: TRBV5-1
J: TRBJ2-7

CDR3: ASSPRGSEKLF
V: TRBV18
J: TRBJ1-4

CDR3: AWDYNNEQF
V: TRBV30
J: TRBJ2-1

CDR3: SVSRNTEAF
V: TRBV29-1
J: TRBJ1-1

CDR3: ASSVSGSQETQY
V: TRBV9
J: TRBJ2-5

CDR3: ASSPSRGFTEAF
V: TRBV27
J: TRBJ1-1

CDR3: ASTKGERGTDTQY
V: TRBV5-1
J: TRBJ2-3

CDR3: AWSRGGRGVDEQY
V: TRBV30
J: TRBJ2-7

CDR3: ASSFHGTGSVYGYT
V: TRBV5-1
J: TRBJ1-2

CDR3: ASSLGVGSGGTEQF
V: TRBV5-4
J: TRBJ2-1

CDR3: ASSRGNGNQPQH
V: TRBV7-9
J: TRBJ1-5

CDR3: ASIKNTGEVSEAF
V: TRBV2
J: TRBJ1-1

CDR3: ASSTPRREQSGEQF
V: TRBV5-4
J: TRBJ2-1

CDR3: ASSRSQGSWEQY
V: TRBV28
J: TRBJ2-7

CDR3: ASRAPGGPGNTIY
V: TRBV28
J: TRBJ1-3

CDR3: ASRPLAGGSTDTQY
V: TRBV19
J: TRBJ2-3

CDR3: ASSLEVTGTEAF
V: TRBV5-6
J: TRBJ1-1

CDR3: SVGGGDSYGYT
V: TRBV29-1
J: TRBJ1-2

CDR3: ASSGGADRQPQH
V: TRBV6-5
J: TRBJ1-5

CDR3: ASSDSGQPRLDTQY
V: TRBV25-1
J: TRBJ2-3

CDR3: ASSIGTEYGEQY
V: TRBV7-9
J: TRBJ2-7

CDR3: ATSRVVSGYNEQF
V: TRBV15
J: TRBJ2-1

CDR3: ASSPAGTRQF
V: TRBV19
J: TRBJ2-1

CDR3: ASSSREGNTEAF
V: TRBV7-8
J: TRBJ1-1

CDR3: AWSVGKGRRNSPLH
V: TRBV30
J: TRBJ1-6

CDR3: ASSQTGNLREKLF
V: TRBV14
J: TRBJ1-4

CDR3: ASSQQGTDTQY
V: TRBV4-1
J: TRBJ2-3

CDR3: ASSRPYDRSNQPQH
V: TRBV28
J: TRBJ1-5

CDR3: ASSSRSETGFISYEQY
V: TRBV7-8
J: TRBJ2-7

CDR3: ASSLKGLNTEAF
V: TRBV6-6
J: TRBJ1-1

CDR3: ASSRGGRVGTNTGELF
V: TRBV5-4
J: TRBJ2-2

CDR3: ASSLRVGVAETF
V: TRBV5-1
J: TRBJ1-1

CDR3: ASSYGSGGINGYT
V: TRBV6-5
J: TRBJ1-2

CDR3: AWSVGQGEIAF
V: TRBV30
J: TRBJ1-1